This T cell receptor (beta chain) was obtained from a study of technical replicates of blood from a few donors (dated by TCRdb to about 2017). Deletion took 3 bases off V and 0 bases off J, with a span of 10 bases between the germline ends. CDR1 and CDR2, looked up from the germline V gene, are SGDLS and YYNGEE. The CDR3 measures 15 amino acids from cysteine to phenylalanine. The DNA shown is the 45-base CDR3, in frame from base 1. Comment on this clone: The target of this receptor is not known. No base quality values were provided; no much bigger clone lies one nucleotide off.

The method behind the library was the immunoSEQ multiplex PCR assay. Entries here come from immuneACCESS through TCRdb and include only in-frame sequences with V and J called. Some clones fail to appear in such tables; in the studies checked, an unresolved V gene covers under half of the shortfall, and the cause of the remainder is unknown. This sample gives tens of thousands of clones in total; approximately 89% of them show up just once. Roughly 0.38% of the sample lies in the top ten. The sequence links TRBV9 to TRBJ2-1; a weak D assignment points to TRBD2 (5 bases agree). The receptor comes from a human donor in good health. The specimen sequenced was T cells isolated from PBMCs. The CDR3 reads CASSADLNSYNEQFF. The DNA sequence is given as TGTGCCAGCAGCGCGGACTTGAACTCCTACAATGAGCAGTTCTTC.